This passage covers 5 T cell receptor beta chains from one sample sequenced in a study of blood T cell repertoires in COVID-19 (dated by TCRdb to the early 2020s). Library prep was done by the immunoSEQ multiplex PCR assay. TCRdb mirrors the immuneACCESS table, restricted to in-frame sequences. Some clones are absent from its copies; in checked studies, under half trace to an unresolved V gene, and the reason for the others is unknown. In this sample the table shows some 88,000 clones, about 88% of which occur a single time. The top ten clones comprise 7% to 7.5% of the sample. The sequenced sample was peripheral blood. These receptor sequences come from a man aged 55 to 69 with acute or convalescent COVID-19.

The chain has TRBV6-2 or TRBV6-3 and TRBJ2-1, with D possibly matching TRBD2 (5 bases). V lost 2 bases, J lost 3 bases, and 17 bases lay in between. There are 17 residues in the CDR3. Per the germline V gene, CDR1 is MNHEY and CDR2 is SVGEGT. This chain's CDR3 is CASSYRPLGGSYNEQFF. CDR3 DNA sequence: TGTGCCAGCAGTTACCGCCCCCTAGGAGGAAGCTACAATGAGCAGTTCTTC.

V gene TRBV3-1 (or the pseudogene TRBV3-2) combines with J gene TRBJ1-1; 8 positions agree with TRBD1. The CDR3 sequence is 18 residues long. Germline trimming cut 3 bases from V and 4 bases from J; bases unmatched to any gene: 16. Germline V CDR1 and CDR2: LGHDT, YNNKEL (reference sequence). CDR3 in DNA: TGTGCCAGCAGCCACGGCACAGGGGGTTATACGGGAGTCACTGAAGCTTTCTTT. Amino acid sequence: CASSHGTGGYTGVTEAFF.

This rearrangement joins TRBV7-3 to TRBJ1-6, with a tentative D call TRBD1 (5 bases). This CDR3 comprises 15 residues. Looked up from germline, CDR1 is SGHTA and CDR2 is FQGTGA. The germline V and J ends were trimmed by 1 base and 9 bases, with 13 bases remaining between them. The CDR3 sequence is CASSLNGGVLSPLHF. The CDR3 DNA sequence: TGTGCCAGCAGCTTAAACGGGGGGGTCCTTTCACCCCTCCACTTT. The whole variable domain, remainder taken from reference TRBV7-3 and TRBJ1-6, is GAGVSQTPSNKVTEKGKYVELRCDPISGHTALYWYRQSLGQGPEFLIYFQGTGAADDSGLPNDRFFAVRPEGSVSTLKIQRTERGDSAVYLCASSLNGGVLSPLHFGNGTRLTVT.

The chain is built from TRBV5-6 and TRBJ1-5; 9 bases fit TRBD1. The CDR3 covers 16 residues. The ends lost 3 bases at V and 2 bases at J; junction bases unmatched: 6. The V gene's germline CDR1 is SGHDT and CDR2 YYEEEE. CDR3 residues: CASSYGQGTGNQPQHF. CDR3 bases: TGTGCCAGCAGCTACGGACAGGGGACTGGCAATCAGCCCCAGCATTTT.

The chain recombines TRBV3-1 (or the pseudogene TRBV3-2) with TRBJ1-1, with D possibly matching TRBD1 (6 bases). V dropped 4 bases and J dropped 2 bases, with 8 bases sitting between them. Germline V gene sequence: CDR1 LGHDT, CDR2 YNNKEL (reference sequence). The length of the CDR3 is 13 residues. CDR3 amino acids: CASSRGQNTEAFF. CDR3 DNA sequence: TGTGCCAGCAGCCGGGGACAAAACACTGAAGCTTTCTTT.